This entry is about one TCR beta chain. Its antigen remains undetermined. The record has no base qualities; no much larger clone is one base away. The germline V gene provides CDR1 SGHRS and CDR2 YFSETQ. V is pared back by 0 bases and J by 6 bases, with 6 bases lying between the germline termini. Inclusive of the bounding cysteine and phenylalanine, the CDR3 is 12 residues long. CDR3 DNA only is kept here, 36 bases in frame from base 1. TCRbeta CDR3 regions were amplified from genomic DNA using the immunoSEQ Assay, a bias-controlled multiplex PCR. As for the original processing: The number of nucleated cells in each sample was estimated by amplification of reference gene primers within the assay. To quantify the absolute abundance of each unique TCRbeta CDR3 rearrangement, sequence reads were collapsed and filtered. Productive Simpson clonality was computed per sample as the square root of Simpson's diversity index over productive rearrangements. TCRdb provides this immuneACCESS table in a form limited to in-frame rearrangements. Some clones are lacking; in checked studies, under half of them reflect an unresolved V gene, and why the rest are absent is not known. That table gives V, J and clone size, and the DNA gave D and trimming. A total of 300,000 to 400,000 clones appear in this sample, roughly 90% of them only once. The ten biggest clones cover 6% to 8.5% of the sample.

In Seattle, one collaborating source enrolled patients while the infection was active and tracked those patients longitudinally over the course of disease. Whole blood was collected in K2EDTA tubes by collaborating institutions according to the institutions' own protocols. For TCRbeta analysis, collaborator samples were shipped as frozen whole blood, as isolated PBMCs, or as DNA extracted from either sample type. These data originate in a study of blood T cell repertoires in COVID-19 (TCRdb year 2020). In the study overall: Collaborator samples came from the United States, Italy and Spain and covered acute and convalescent phases of COVID-19. Subjects who had been exposed to COVID-19, were actively infected with it, or had recovered from it provided the deeply sampled blood TCRbeta repertoires that made up the dataset. A freely available public database, intended as a resource for researchers studying the immune response to SARS-CoV-2, is where the repertoires were released. The samples were drawn from two sources: the first 160 participants of the ongoing ImmuneRACE study, and over 950 subjects contributed by 6 global collaborators. The sample metadata nearly always contained a de-identified subject ID, COVID-19 status, age in years and sex. The material from the prospective study consisted of cDNA or gDNA derived from T cells, B-cell-depleted T cells, or PBMCs. HLA class I and class II types, where available, came from metadata supplied by the sample provider rather than from assay-based typing. Broader findings and caveats from the paper: Clinical and demographic metadata were provided uncurated, with the amount varying by source and participant.

The sequence joins TRBV5-1 to TRBJ1-1; no D gene call is confident. This receptor was taken from a woman in her seventies with COVID-19, enrolled during active disease. Material for sequencing was peripheral blood. CDR3 region: CASSLDFAEAFF. The DNA is as follows: TGCGCCAGCAGCTTGGACTTCGCTGAAGCTTTCTTT. Extended through the reference TRBV5-1 and TRBJ1-1 proteins, this CDR3 yields the full variable domain: KAGVTQTPRYLIKTRGQQVTLSCSPISGHRSVSWYQQTPGQGLQFLFEYFSETQRNKGNFPGRFSGRQFSNSRSEMNVSTLELGDSALYLCASSLDFAEAFFGQGTRLTVV.